The 2 T cell receptor beta chains given below trace back to one sample, sequenced in a study of regulatory T cells in long-lasting Graves disease. The authors built TCR beta libraries using iRepertoire HTBI primers and Arm-PCR of CDR3 regions. One entry per CDR3 protein, called by TCRdb with MiXCR from the multiplex PCR reads. The table records 550,000 to 650,000 distinct CDR3 sequences, around 15% of them present only once. Time point given: newly diagnosed GD, antithyroid drugs for less than 3 months. Following extraction of RNA from PBMCs, that RNA was used to make the TCR library. These same records also appear under a second study, on T cells in Graves' hyperthyroidism and ophthalmopathy.

The sample here was peripheral blood mononuclear cells (PBMCs), taken at new diagnosis, from a patient treated with antithyroid drugs. Receptor source: a man younger than 30 with Graves disease.

This clonotype was detected ten times or more. V usage is TRBV2 and J usage is TRBJ1-2; no clear D. Per the germline V gene, CDR1 is SNHLY and CDR2 is FYNNEI. The CDR3 runs 14 residues. V was pared by 0 bases and J by 4 bases, with 9 bases between. The CDR3 sequence is CASSEAVASYGYTF. DNA of the CDR3: TGTGCCAGCAGTGAAGCGGTAGCTTCCTATGGCTACACCTTC. Based on the CDR3 plus reference TRBV2 and TRBJ1-2, the full variable domain is EPEVTQTPSHQVTQMGQEVILRCVPISNHLYFYWYRQILGQKVEFLVSFYNNEISEKSEIFDDQFSVERPDGSNFTLKIRSTKLEDSAMYFCASSEAVASYGYTFGSGTRLTVV.

This clonotype was counted at least ten times. The rearrangement links TRBV28 to TRBJ2-5; the match to TRBD2 covers 13 bases. Germline V gives CDR1 MDHEN, CDR2 SYDVKM. V lost 6 bases to trimming and J lost 9 bases; unmatched junction nucleotides: 13. The CDR3 sequence is 16 residues long. For the CDR3, the DNA is TGTGCCAGCAGATCCCGGGGACTAGCGGGACAGGACCCCCAGTACTTC. As protein: CASRSRGLAGQDPQYF.